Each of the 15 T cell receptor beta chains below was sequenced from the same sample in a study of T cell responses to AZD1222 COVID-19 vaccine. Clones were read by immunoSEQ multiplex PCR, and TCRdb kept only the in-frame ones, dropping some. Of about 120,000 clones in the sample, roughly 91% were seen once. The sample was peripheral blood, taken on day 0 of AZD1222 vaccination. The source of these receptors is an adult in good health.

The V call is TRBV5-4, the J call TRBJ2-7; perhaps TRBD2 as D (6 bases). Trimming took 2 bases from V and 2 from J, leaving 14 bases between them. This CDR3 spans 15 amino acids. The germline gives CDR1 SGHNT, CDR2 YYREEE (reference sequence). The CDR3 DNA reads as TGTGCCAGCAGCTTAGCTCTAGCGTCTACCTACGAGCAGTACTTC. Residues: CASSLALASTYEQYF.

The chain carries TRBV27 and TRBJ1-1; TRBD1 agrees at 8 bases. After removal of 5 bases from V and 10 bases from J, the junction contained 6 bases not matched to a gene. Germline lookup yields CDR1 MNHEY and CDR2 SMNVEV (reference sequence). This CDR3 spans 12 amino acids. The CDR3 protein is CASSHLQGAAFF. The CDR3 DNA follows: TGTGCCAGCAGTCACCTCCAGGGGGCAGCTTTCTTT.

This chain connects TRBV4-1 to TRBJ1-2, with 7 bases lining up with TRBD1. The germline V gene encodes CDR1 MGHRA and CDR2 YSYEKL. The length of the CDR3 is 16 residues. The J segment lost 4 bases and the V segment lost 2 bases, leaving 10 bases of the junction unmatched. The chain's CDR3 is CASSQQGQTGFYGYTF. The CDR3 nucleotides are TGCGCCAGCAGCCAACAGGGTCAGACAGGGTTCTATGGCTACACCTTC.

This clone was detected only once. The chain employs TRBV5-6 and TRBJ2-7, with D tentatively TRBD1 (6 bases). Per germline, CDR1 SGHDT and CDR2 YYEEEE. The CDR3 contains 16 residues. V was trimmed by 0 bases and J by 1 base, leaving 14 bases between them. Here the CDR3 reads CASSLDGRGRSYEQYF. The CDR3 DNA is TGTGCCAGCAGCTTGGACGGCAGGGGCAGGTCCTACGAGCAGTACTTC.

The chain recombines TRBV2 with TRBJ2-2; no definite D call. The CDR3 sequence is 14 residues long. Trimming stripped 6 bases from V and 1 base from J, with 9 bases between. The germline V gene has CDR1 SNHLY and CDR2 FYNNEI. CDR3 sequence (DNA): TGTGCCAGCAGCCCCGACCGGAACACCGGGGAGCTGTTTTTT. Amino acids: CASSPDRNTGELFF.

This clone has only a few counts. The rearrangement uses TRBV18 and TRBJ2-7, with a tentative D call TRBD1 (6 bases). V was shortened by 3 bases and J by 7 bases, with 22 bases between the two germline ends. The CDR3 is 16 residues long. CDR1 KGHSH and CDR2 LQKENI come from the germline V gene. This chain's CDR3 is CASSPEDSHLFGEQYF. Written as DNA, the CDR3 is TGTGCCAGCTCACCCGAGGACAGTCACCTGTTTGGGGAGCAGTACTTC.

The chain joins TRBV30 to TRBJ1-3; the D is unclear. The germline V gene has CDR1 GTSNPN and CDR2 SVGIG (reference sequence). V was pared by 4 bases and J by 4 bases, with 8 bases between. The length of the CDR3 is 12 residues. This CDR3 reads CAWIGEGNTIYF. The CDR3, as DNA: TGTGCCTGGATCGGGGAGGGAAACACCATATATTTT.

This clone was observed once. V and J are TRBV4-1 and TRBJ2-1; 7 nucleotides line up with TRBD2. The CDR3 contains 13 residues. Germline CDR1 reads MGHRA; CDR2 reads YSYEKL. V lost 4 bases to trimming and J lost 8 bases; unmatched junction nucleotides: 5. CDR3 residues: CASSRSAGDEQFF. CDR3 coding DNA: TGCGCCAGCAGCCGATCCGCGGGGGATGAGCAGTTCTTC.

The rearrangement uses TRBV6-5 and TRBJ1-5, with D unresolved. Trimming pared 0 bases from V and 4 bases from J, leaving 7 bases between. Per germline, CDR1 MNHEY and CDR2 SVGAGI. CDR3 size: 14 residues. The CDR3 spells CASSYSAANQPQHF. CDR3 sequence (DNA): TGTGCCAGCAGTTACTCGGCAGCAAATCAGCCCCAGCATTTT.

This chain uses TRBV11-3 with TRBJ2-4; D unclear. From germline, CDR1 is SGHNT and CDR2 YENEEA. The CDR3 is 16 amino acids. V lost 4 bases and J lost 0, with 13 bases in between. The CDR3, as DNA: TGTGCCAGCAGCTCCTCCCTTTCGCTAGCCAAAAACATTCAGTACTTC. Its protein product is CASSSSLSLAKNIQYF.

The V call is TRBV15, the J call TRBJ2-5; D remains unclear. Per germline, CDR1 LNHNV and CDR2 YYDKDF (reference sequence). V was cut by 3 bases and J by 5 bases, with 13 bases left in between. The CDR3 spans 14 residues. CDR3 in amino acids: CATSRDLIGETQYF. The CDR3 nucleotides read TGTGCCACCAGCAGGGACCTGATAGGGGAGACCCAGTACTTC.

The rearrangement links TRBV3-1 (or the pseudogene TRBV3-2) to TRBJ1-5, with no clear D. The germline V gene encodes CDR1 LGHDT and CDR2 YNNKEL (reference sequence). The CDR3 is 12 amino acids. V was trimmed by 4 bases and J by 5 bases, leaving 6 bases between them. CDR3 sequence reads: CASSLPDQPQHF. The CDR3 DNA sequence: TGTGCCAGCAGCCTCCCGGATCAGCCCCAGCATTTT.

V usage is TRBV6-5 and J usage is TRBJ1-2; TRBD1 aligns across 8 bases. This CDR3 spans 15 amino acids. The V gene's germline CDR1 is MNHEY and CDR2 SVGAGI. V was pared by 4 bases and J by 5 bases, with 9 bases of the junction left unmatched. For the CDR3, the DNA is TGTGCCAGCAGTTCCTCAGGGGGCAATGAGTATGGCTACACCTTC. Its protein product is CASSSSGGNEYGYTF.

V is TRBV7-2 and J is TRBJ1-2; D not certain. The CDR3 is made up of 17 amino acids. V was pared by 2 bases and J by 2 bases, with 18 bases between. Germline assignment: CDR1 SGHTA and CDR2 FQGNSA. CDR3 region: CASSLTLSVPRNYGYTF. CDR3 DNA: TGTGCCAGCAGCTTAACCTTATCGGTCCCGAGGAACTATGGCTACACCTTC.

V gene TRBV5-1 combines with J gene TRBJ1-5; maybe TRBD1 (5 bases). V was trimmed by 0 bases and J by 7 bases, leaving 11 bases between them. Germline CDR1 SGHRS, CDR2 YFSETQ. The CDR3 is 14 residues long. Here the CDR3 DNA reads TGCGCCAGCAGCTTGGACAGTGAGGGGCAGCCCCAGCATTTT. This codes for CASSLDSEGQPQHF.